One sample yielded the 18 T cell receptor beta chains listed below, sequenced in a study of control samples from healthy donors and cancer patients. Clones were read by immunoSEQ multiplex PCR, and TCRdb kept only the in-frame ones, dropping some. Of 55,000 to 80,000 clones in the sample, more than 70% were seen once. The material sequenced was PBMCs. All receptors come from a man aged 60 to 69 with colorectal cancer.

V gene TRBV3-1 (or the pseudogene TRBV3-2) combines with J gene TRBJ1-1, with a possible D match to TRBD1 (6 bases). With 2 bases removed from V and 5 bases from J, the gap between germline ends came to 21 bases. The CDR3 length is 17 residues. From germline, CDR1 is LGHDT and CDR2 YNNKEL (reference sequence). CDR3 coding DNA: TGTGCCAGCAGCCAACCACCTCAAACAGGGTCGGGGACTGAAGCTTTCTTT. As protein: CASSQPPQTGSGTEAFF.

The gene calls are TRBV27 and TRBJ1-2; 9 bases agree with TRBD1. The germline V gene encodes CDR1 MNHEY and CDR2 SMNVEV (reference sequence). The CDR3 length is 13 residues. The V and J ends lost 3 bases and 8 bases, in that order; junction bases with no gene match: 4. CDR3 region: CASSLGQGVGYTF. The CDR3 DNA is TGTGCCAGCAGTTTGGGACAGGGAGTGGGCTACACCTTC.

The chain employs TRBV5-6 and TRBJ2-5; 8 bases agree with TRBD2. The V and J ends lost 1 base and 1 base, in that order; junction bases with no gene match: 9. CDR3 size: 17 residues. Germline V CDR1 and CDR2: SGHDT, YYEEEE. The CDR3 here is CASSLLAGGTFQETQYF. As DNA, the CDR3 is TGTGCCAGCAGCTTGCTTGCGGGGGGAACCTTCCAAGAGACCCAGTACTTC.

V usage is TRBV7-2 and J usage is TRBJ2-3; TRBD2 agrees at 8 bases. CDR1 SGHTA and CDR2 FQGNSA come from the germline V gene. This CDR3 is 17 amino acids long. The trim removed 1 base at V and 2 bases at J, leaving 8 bases unmatched. The CDR3 is CASSLGGRGGHTDTQYF. The DNA for the CDR3 is TGTGCCAGCAGCTTAGGAGGACGGGGGGGCCACACAGATACGCAGTATTTT.

This clone has just a few counts. Other DNA sequences in this specimen translate into the identical CDR3. V usage is TRBV3-1 (or the pseudogene TRBV3-2) and J usage is TRBJ2-2; D unresolved. CDR1 LGHDT and CDR2 YNNKEL come from the germline V gene (reference sequence). Trimming shortened V by 4 bases and J by 1 base, and 7 bases separated the two germline ends. This CDR3 is built from 14 residues. The CDR3 DNA is TGTGCCAGCAGCCGATCGATGAACACCGGGGAGCTGTTTTTT. Protein: CASSRSMNTGELFF.

V is TRBV6-6 and J is TRBJ1-5, with TRBD1 identical over 11 bases. This CDR3 has 14 residues. Per the germline V gene, CDR1 is MNHNY and CDR2 is SVGAGI (reference sequence). With 6 bases clipped from V and 6 bases from J, the junction kept 4 bases outside the gene matches. In nucleotides, the CDR3 is TGTGCCAGCAGAACCGGGACAGGGGGTCAGCCCCAGCATTTT. Residues: CASRTGTGGQPQHF.

The chain carries TRBV2 and TRBJ1-6, with D unresolved. V was trimmed by 4 bases and J by 10 bases, leaving 8 bases between them. Germline V gene lookup returns CDR1 SNHLY and CDR2 FYNNEI. The CDR3 contains 12 residues. CDR3 in DNA: TGTGCCAGCAGTGGGGTTGGGTCACCCCTCCACTTT. As protein: CASSGVGSPLHF.

A note on this clone: The junction departs from the called germline gene at one end, perhaps through a read error. The rearrangement uses TRBV3-1 (or the pseudogene TRBV3-2) and TRBJ2-7; TRBD1 matches at 11 bases. The germline gives CDR1 LGHDT, CDR2 YNNKEL (reference sequence). This CDR3 comprises 18 residues. The CDR3 DNA reads TGTGACAGCAGCCGAACCCTTGGGACAGGGGGACCTAGGGCCGAGCAGTACTTC. It translates to CDSSRTLGTGGPRAEQYF.

This chain links TRBV24-1 with TRBJ2-3, with TRBD1 identical over 8 bases. The trim removed 5 bases at V and 6 bases at J, leaving 12 bases unmatched. The CDR3 covers 16 residues. Per the germline V gene, CDR1 is KGHDR and CDR2 is SFDVKD. CDR3 residues: CATSASSDRVVDTQYF. DNA for the CDR3: TGTGCCACCAGTGCCTCATCGGACAGGGTGGTCGATACGCAGTATTTT.

CDR3: CASSLTRSSYNEQFF. The CDR3 DNA sequence: TGCGCCAGCAGCCTGACTCGTAGCTCCTACAATGAGCAGTTCTTC. The chain joins TRBV5-1 to TRBJ2-1, with D hard to call. Germline V gene sequence: CDR1 SGHRS, CDR2 YFSETQ. This CDR3 has 15 amino acids. The V gene lost 4 bases and the J gene lost 0 bases, with 11 bases spanning the gap.

The chain carries TRBV6-6 and TRBJ2-5, with D possibly matching TRBD2 (5 bases). This CDR3 comprises 13 residues. Trimming removed 5 bases from V and 4 bases from J, with 11 bases in between. Germline V CDR1 and CDR2: MNHNY, SVGAGI (reference sequence). CDR3 DNA: TGTGCCAGCAGTGCCTATCGGGGAGAGACCCAGTACTTC. This gives the protein CASSAYRGETQYF.

This clone was observed a single time. This rearrangement joins TRBV2 to TRBJ1-2; 11 nucleotides align to TRBD1. Germline V gene lookup returns CDR1 SNHLY and CDR2 FYNNEI. The junction had 13 bases not matched to a gene; V was cut back by 8 bases and J by 8 bases. The CDR3 contains 15 residues. CDR3 in DNA: TGTGCCAGCGGCGGGACAGGGGGTTTAAGGGGCGGCTACACCTTC. Its translation: CASGGTGGLRGGYTF. The whole variable domain, filled in from reference TRBV2 and TRBJ1-2, reads EPEVTQTPSHQVTQMGQEVILRCVPISNHLYFYWYRQILGQKVEFLVSFYNNEISEKSEIFDDQFSVERPDGSNFTLKIRSTKLEDSAMYFCASGGTGGLRGGYTFGSGTRLTVV.

V and J are TRBV3-1 (or the pseudogene TRBV3-2) and TRBJ2-3; 8 nucleotides line up with TRBD2. Trimming took 5 bases from V and 2 from J; bases not matched to a gene: 3. The length of the CDR3 is 14 residues. Germline-derived CDR1 and CDR2 are LGHDT and YNNKEL (reference sequence). CDR3 protein: CASSKAGVTDTQYF. For the CDR3, the DNA is TGTGCCAGCAGCAAAGCGGGGGTCACAGATACGCAGTATTTT.

This clone was recorded once. This sequence joins TRBV7-3 and TRBJ2-1, with 7 nucleotides matching TRBD2. This CDR3 is built from 16 residues. Trimming at V came to 1 base and at J to 1 base, leaving 4 bases not matched to a gene. The V gene's germline CDR1 is SGHTA and CDR2 FQGTGA. The CDR3 nucleotides read TGTGCCAGCAGCTTAAACCCAGCGGGGTCCTACAATGAGCAGTTCTTC. Translating gives CASSLNPAGSYNEQFF.

J is TRBJ2-5 and V is TRBV3-1 (or the pseudogene TRBV3-2); 7 positions match TRBD1. Germline V gene sequence: CDR1 LGHDT, CDR2 YNNKEL (reference sequence). The CDR3 extends over 15 amino acids. V was pared by 1 base and J by 2 bases, with 4 bases of the junction left unmatched. CDR3 region: CASSQGGRGQETQYF. CDR3 bases: TGTGCCAGCAGCCAAGGGGGCAGGGGGCAAGAGACCCAGTACTTC.

This clone was recorded a few times. CDR3 sequence reads: CASSSIRDPRSYEQYF. The DNA for the CDR3 is TGTGCCAGCAGCTCCATCCGGGACCCCCGCTCCTACGAGCAGTACTTC. The rearrangement joins TRBV11-2 to TRBJ2-7; perhaps D is TRBD1 or TRBD2 (5 bases each). Germline loops: CDR1 SGHAT, CDR2 FQNNGV. The V end lost 4 bases, the J end lost 0 bases, and 16 bases lay between the germline ends. The CDR3 extends over 16 amino acids.

This chain links TRBV9 with TRBJ2-3; no firm D call. V shed 0 bases and J shed 4 bases, with 12 bases lying between them. Germline lookup yields CDR1 SGDLS and CDR2 YYNGEE. The CDR3 is 15 residues long. The CDR3 region is CASSVEGYLADTQYF. In DNA, the CDR3 is TGTGCCAGCAGCGTAGAAGGGTATTTAGCAGATACGCAGTATTTT.

This sequence joins TRBV7-8 and TRBJ2-7; 9 bases fit TRBD1. CDR3 length equals 19 residues. Trimming cost V 1 base and J 3 bases; bases outside gene matches: 16. Germline V gives CDR1 SGHVS, CDR2 FQNEAQ. CDR3 nucleotide sequence: TGTGCCAGCAGCTTAGTAGGGACAGGGTATACCCCGTTCTTCTACGAGCAGTACTTC. Its protein is CASSLVGTGYTPFFYEQYF.